The entry below gives a single T cell receptor beta chain sequence along with its context. This sample was taken from a study of blood T cell repertoires in COVID-19. On the study more broadly: Both acute and convalescent COVID-19 samples were obtained from the United States, Italy and Spain. PBMCs, B-cell-depleted T cells, or T cells provided the cDNA or gDNA that made up the material.

In the original workflow: Reference gene primer amplification yielded estimated nucleated cell counts. The protocol was immunoSEQ multiplex PCR, while the TCRdb copy is restricted to in-frame clones and leaves out a portion. V, J and clone size reflect that table, while D and trimming were determined from the DNA. This sample has approximately 50,000 clones, with more than 70% found just once. Trimming at V came to 5 bases and at J to 7 bases, leaving 6 bases not matched to a gene. CDR3 length equals 13 residues. Germline V CDR1 and CDR2: KGHSH, LQKENI. The sequence was collected from a man between 60 and 70 years old with acute or convalescent COVID-19. Sample: peripheral blood. The chain couples TRBV18 to TRBJ2-7; TRBD2 agrees at 9 bases. The DNA for the CDR3 is TGTGCCAGCTCAGAATACGCGGGGGGGGAGCAGTACTTC. Translating it yields CASSEYAGGEQYF.